This TCR beta chain was sequenced during a study of T-cell reconstitution after alpha-beta-depleted transplantation in children (TCRdb year 2016). Background on the whole study: Using TCR repertoire profiling, the study quantitatively followed how T-cell immune reconstitution unfolded in children after TCRalphabeta/CD19-depleted allogeneic hematopoietic cell transplantation.

The receptor library was made with PCR. Sequencing was carried out with an Illumina HiSeq 2500. To normalize quantification of the TCRbeta repertoire, the TCR libraries were built with molecular barcoding that relied on unique molecular identifiers. Using fastp trimming at Q25 and MiXCR clonotype assembly, TCRdb reanalyzed the public sequencing data and kept in-frame beta chains. Each record represents a unique CDR3 protein, reported with the most common genes and DNA among its rows. A total of around 270,000 distinct CDR3 sequences appear in this sample, roughly a tenth of them only once. Approximately 7% of the sample is held by the ten biggest clonotypes. CDR1 is given as SGHNT and CDR2 as YENEEA, both from the germline V gene. The CDR3 runs 17 residues from the cysteine to the phenylalanine. Of the read, only the CDR3 DNA is kept; its 51 bases are in frame from base 1. The germline V and J ends show losses of 6 bases and 1 base respectively, and no gene match explains 8 bases of the junction.

General findings and caveats noted by the study authors: Over the following months the frequencies of hyperexpanded clones went down, and after one year T-cell counts and TCRbeta diversity were mostly credited to newly produced T cells. In some patients, high TCRbeta diversity at day 60 was attributed to recipient T cells and intrathymic progenitors that had survived conditioning. The apparently early alphabetaT-cell count recovery about two months after transplant was reportedly dependent on only several hundred rapidly expanded clones derived from non-depleted graft cells.

According to the study, the label for this sample's treatment or condition signals: allogeneic hematopoietic cell transplantation with graft depleted of TCRalphabeta T cells and CD19 B cells. The children who served as transplant recipients had been given grafts of TCRalphabeta/CD19-depleted allogeneic hematopoietic cells. With regard to this clonotype: What antigen it recognizes has not been identified. No base quality values were provided; no much bigger clone lies one nucleotide off.

This chain joins TRBV11-3 to TRBJ2-6; 8 bases in between match TRBD1. The sequencing here drew on PBMCs, taken before TCRalphabeta/CD19-depleted stem cell transplant. The clonotype was recovered from a boy under two years old with acute myeloid leukemia, due to receive a stem cell transplant. The DNA sequence reads TGTGCCAGCAGGCTGGACAGGGAGCCTTCTGGGGCCAACGTCCTGACTTTC. This gives the protein CASRLDREPSGANVLTF.